This T cell receptor (beta chain) originates from a study of radiotherapy plus CTLA-4 blockade in lung cancer. Study-wide context: Around 20% of enrolled patients responded objectively, and 31% had disease control.

TCRdb's table, derived via immunoSEQ multiplex PCR, lists solely in-frame clones and lacks some. Of 50,000 to 60,000 clones in the sample, approximately 79% were seen once. The length of the CDR3 is 16 residues. Germline assignment: CDR1 SEHNR and CDR2 FQNEAQ (reference sequence). With V trimmed by 5 bases and J by 4 bases, 9 bases remained unmatched. This sequence joins TRBV7-9 and TRBJ2-2, with 8 bases that match TRBD2. The clonotype was recovered from a human donor with non-small cell lung cancer who had a complete response to radiotherapy plus ipilimumab. This sample comprised peripheral blood, obtained from a patient treated with radiotherapy plus ipilimumab. The CDR3 region has the DNA TGTGCCAGCAGCCCCCCGGGAGGGGTGGGCACCGGGGAGCTGTTTTTT. Translating gives CASSPPGGVGTGELFF.